The source of this T cell receptor beta chain is a study of T cells after yellow fever vaccination. Notes on the study in general: Among primary-vaccination clones, most reappeared after the booster, at approximately 96% for CD4 and 85% to 90% for CD8.

Remarks on this clonotype: Antigen unknown.

This CDR3 has 16 amino acids. Trimming cost V 1 base and J 4 bases, with 16 bases left between them. Looked up from germline, CDR1 is SGHRS and CDR2 is YFSETQ. TCRdb re-called the 5' RACE reads with MiXCR, one entry per CDR3 protein. The table lists roughly 320,000 distinct CDR3 sequences, about 10% of them singletons. Material: CD4+ T cells sorted from PBMCs, obtained 45 days after the yellow fever booster vaccination. The rearrangement joins TRBV5-1 to TRBJ2-3; D not certain. The receptor's source is a young man who received the YFV17D yellow fever vaccine. The CDR3 region is CASSLSLGPLADTQYF. The CDR3 nucleotides are TGCGCCAGCAGCTTGAGCCTCGGACCTCTGGCAGATACGCAGTATTTT.